Included here is one T cell receptor (beta chain) sequence, with context. The data derive from a study of blood T cell repertoires in COVID-19. Method: immunoSEQ multiplex PCR; TCRdb's copy keeps in-frame clones and lacks some. The sample has about 150,000 clones; around 85% are singletons. The sequenced sample consisted of peripheral blood. This TCR was recovered from an older woman with acute or convalescent COVID-19.

The CDR3 DNA is TGTGCCAGCAGATCACAGGGCGTCTCTGGAAACACCATATATTTT. Protein: CASRSQGVSGNTIYF. This sequence joins TRBV25-1 and TRBJ1-3; D perhaps matches TRBD1 (6 bases). The ends were cut back, 6 bases at V and 0 bases at J, with 12 bases in the middle. This CDR3 has 15 residues. The germline CDR1 and CDR2 sequences are MGHDK and SYGVNS.